These T cell receptor beta chains were read from a single sample in a study of cytomegalovirus exposure and HLA in healthy donors. Generated by immunoSEQ multiplex PCR, the TCRdb table keeps only in-frame clones and is missing some. The table records 130,000 or so clones, about 61% of them present only once. The sample comprised PBMCs. The receptors were gathered from a male donor in good health and CMV-seronegative. The CDR3 runs from the conserved cysteine through the conserved F or W. D genes are given only for firm matches. Some rows have no size entry. The others give once, few or many, or a class for an expanded clone.

CDR3 DNA: TGCGCCAGCAGCCACCCTGTACCGACAGCCGCCCGTATAGGATATGGCTACACCTTC; CDR3 protein: CASSHPVPTAARIGYGYTF; V gene: TRBV4-1; J gene: TRBJ1-2; clone size: -; D gene: -
CDR3 DNA: TGTGCCAGCAGTTACGGACTAGCGGGCCAAGAGACCCAGTACTTC; CDR3 protein: CASSYGLAGQETQYF; V gene: TRBV6-5; J gene: TRBJ2-5; clone size: -; D gene: TRBD2
CDR3 DNA: TGTGCCAGCAGCCGACTACTCGACAGGCTTTCTAAGGGCTACACCTTC; CDR3 protein: CASSRLLDRLSKGYTF; V gene: TRBV7-9; J gene: TRBJ1-2; clone size: -; D gene: -
CDR3 DNA: TGTGCCACCCTCGCCTCGACAGGGGAAGAGACCCAGTACTTC; CDR3 protein: CATLASTGEETQYF; V gene: TRBV10-3; J gene: TRBJ2-5; clone size: -; D gene: TRBD1
CDR3 DNA: TGTGCCAGCAGTCCAGGGGGGACTGAAGGACCCCTCCACTTT; CDR3 protein: CASSPGGTEGPLHF; V gene: TRBV6-1; J gene: TRBJ1-6; clone size: -; D gene: TRBD1
CDR3 DNA: TGTGCCAGCAGCTTGGCCGGGACAGGCACGTACGAGCAGTACTTC; CDR3 protein: CASSLAGTGTYEQYF; V gene: TRBV5-4; J gene: TRBJ2-7; clone size: few; D gene: TRBD1
CDR3 DNA: TGCGCCAGCAGCCCGTACTCCGGGGCTGGAAACACCATATATTTT; CDR3 protein: CASSPYSGAGNTIYF; V gene: TRBV4-1; J gene: TRBJ1-3; clone size: -; D gene: -
CDR3 DNA: TGTGCCAGCAGCTTGGTGAGTCCAAACAATGAGCAGTTCTTC; CDR3 protein: CASSLVSPNNEQFF; V gene: TRBV5-4; J gene: TRBJ2-1; clone size: -; D gene: -
CDR3 DNA: TGTGCCAGCACAGGGGGTAGCTCCTATAATTCACCCCTCCACTTT; CDR3 protein: CASTGGSSYNSPLHF; V gene: TRBV5-8; J gene: TRBJ1-6; clone size: -; D gene: TRBD1
CDR3 DNA: TGTGCCAGCAGTGGTCCGGGACAGGGGGTAGAAGTGATTGGAAAACTGTTTTTT; CDR3 protein: CASSGPGQGVEVIGKLFF; V gene: TRBV28; J gene: TRBJ1-4; clone size: -; D gene: TRBD1
CDR3 DNA: TGTGCCAGCAGCGTAGATGGAGGGGAGGGTGAAAAACTGTTTTTT; CDR3 protein: CASSVDGGEGEKLFF; V gene: TRBV9; J gene: TRBJ1-4; clone size: -; D gene: -
CDR3 DNA: TGTGCCAGCAGTGAAGCGCTTCAGGGGGGTCCCCCTAATGAAAAACTGTTTTTT; CDR3 protein: CASSEALQGGPPNEKLFF; V gene: TRBV2; J gene: TRBJ1-4; clone size: -; D gene: TRBD1
CDR3 DNA: TGTGCCTGGAGTCCCGGGACAGGGAATCAGCCCCAGCATTTT; CDR3 protein: CAWSPGTGNQPQHF; V gene: TRBV30; J gene: TRBJ1-5; clone size: few; D gene: TRBD1
CDR3 DNA: TGTGCCAGCAGTCCTAGGACAGGGCTTCACTACGAGCAGTACTTC; CDR3 protein: CASSPRTGLHYEQYF; V gene: TRBV27; J gene: TRBJ2-7; clone size: -; D gene: TRBD1
CDR3 DNA: TGTGCCAGCAGCTTAGAGAGGGATCAGCCCCAGCATTTT; CDR3 protein: CASSLERDQPQHF; V gene: TRBV7-2; J gene: TRBJ1-5; clone size: few; D gene: -
CDR3 DNA: TGTGCCAGCAGCTTAGGGACAGGGCGCACTGAAGCTTTCTTT; CDR3 protein: CASSLGTGRTEAFF; V gene: TRBV7-9; J gene: TRBJ1-1; clone size: -; D gene: TRBD1
CDR3 DNA: TGTGCCAGCAGCTCTTGGACAGCGAACACCGGGGAGCTGTTTTTT; CDR3 protein: CASSSWTANTGELFF; V gene: TRBV9; J gene: TRBJ2-2; clone size: -; D gene: -
CDR3 DNA: TGTGCTAGCGGTTTTGGAGGGCGGAATTCACCCCTCCACTTT; CDR3 protein: CASGFGGRNSPLHF; V gene: TRBV28; J gene: TRBJ1-6; clone size: -; D gene: -
CDR3 DNA: TGTGCCAGCAGCCCCCAGCGAGGACAGCCCCAGCATTTT; CDR3 protein: CASSPQRGQPQHF; V gene: TRBV2; J gene: TRBJ1-5; clone size: -; D gene: -
CDR3 DNA: TGCAGCGTTGAATTTGTCCCAGGGGGCAGCTATGGCTACACCTTC; CDR3 protein: CSVEFVPGGSYGYTF; V gene: TRBV29-1; J gene: TRBJ1-2; clone size: few; D gene: TRBD1
CDR3 DNA: TGTGCCAGCAGCTTCCCAGGGGGAACGGAAGCTTTCTTT; CDR3 protein: CASSFPGGTEAFF; V gene: TRBV7-2; J gene: TRBJ1-1; clone size: few; D gene: TRBD1
CDR3 DNA: TGTGCCACCAGCAGACTCGGACAGCCTAGCAACGAGCAGTACTTC; CDR3 protein: CATSRLGQPSNEQYF; V gene: TRBV15; J gene: TRBJ2-7; clone size: -; D gene: -
CDR3 DNA: TGTGCCAGCAGCTTGCGAGAGACCGGGGAGCTGTTTTTT; CDR3 protein: CASSLRETGELFF; V gene: TRBV7-3; J gene: TRBJ2-2; clone size: few; D gene: -
CDR3 DNA: TGTGCCACCAGCAGAGATAAGAGGGACAATCAGCCCCAGCATTTT; CDR3 protein: CATSRDKRDNQPQHF; V gene: TRBV15; J gene: TRBJ1-5; clone size: few; D gene: -